Here is one T cell receptor beta chain with its context. In the study's own analysis: Estimates of nucleated cell counts were drawn from the amplification of reference gene primers. This table comes from immunoSEQ multiplex PCR, and its TCRdb copy is limited to in-frame clones, with some not included. D and trimming were read from the DNA, whereas the V and J calls and clone size are those reported in that table. The sample holds about 130,000 clones, around nine tenths seen once. The CDR3 consists of 17 residues. The germline V gene has CDR1 KGHSH and CDR2 LQKENI. J gave up 8 bases and V 3 bases, and 9 bases lay outside the gene matches. The data were taken from a study of blood T cell repertoires in COVID-19. About the study: Whether acute or convalescent, the COVID-19 samples came from the United States, Italy and Spain. T cells, B-cell-depleted T cells, or PBMCs provided the cDNA or gDNA that served as material.

This clonotype was obtained from an elderly woman with acute or convalescent COVID-19. Sequencing was done on a sample of peripheral blood. The V and J genes are TRBV18 and TRBJ2-1; 14 positions agree with TRBD2. DNA for the CDR3: TGTGCCAGCTCACCCTGGACCGGGACTAGCGGGAGTGATGAGCAGTTCTTC. Translated: CASSPWTGTSGSDEQFF.